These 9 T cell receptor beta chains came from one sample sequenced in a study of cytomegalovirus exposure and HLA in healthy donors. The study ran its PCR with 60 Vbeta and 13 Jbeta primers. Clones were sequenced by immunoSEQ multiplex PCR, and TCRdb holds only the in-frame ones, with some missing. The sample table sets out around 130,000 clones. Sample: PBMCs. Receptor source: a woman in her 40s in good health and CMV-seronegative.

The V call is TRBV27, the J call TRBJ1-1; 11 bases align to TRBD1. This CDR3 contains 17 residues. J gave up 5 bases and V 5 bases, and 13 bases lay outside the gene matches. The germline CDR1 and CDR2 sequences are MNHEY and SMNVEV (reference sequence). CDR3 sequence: CASSAGTGGIRDTEAFF. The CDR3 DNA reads TGTGCCAGCAGTGCGGGGACAGGGGGAATAAGGGATACTGAAGCTTTCTTT.

In nucleotides, the CDR3 is TGTGCCAGCAGAAAAGCGGGACAAGGTCACGAGCAGTACGTC. Translated, it gives CASRKAGQGHEQYV. The chain employs TRBV6-6 and TRBJ2-7; D possibly corresponds to TRBD2 (7 bases). Germline V gene lookup returns CDR1 MNHNY and CDR2 SVGAGI (reference sequence). V lost 6 bases to trimming and J lost 5 bases, with 17 bases between them. CDR3 length: 14 residues.

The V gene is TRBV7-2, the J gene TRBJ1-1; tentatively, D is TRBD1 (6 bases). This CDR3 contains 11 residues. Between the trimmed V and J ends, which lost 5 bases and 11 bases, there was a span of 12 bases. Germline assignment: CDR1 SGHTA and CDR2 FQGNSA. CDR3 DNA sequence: TGTGCCAGCAGCCCAACAGGGCTGGCTTTCTTT. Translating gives CASSPTGLAFF.

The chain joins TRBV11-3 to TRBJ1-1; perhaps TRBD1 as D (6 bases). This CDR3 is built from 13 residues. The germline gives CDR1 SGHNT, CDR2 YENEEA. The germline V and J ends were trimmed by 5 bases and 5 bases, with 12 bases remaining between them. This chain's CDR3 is CASSLQGGTEAFF. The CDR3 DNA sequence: TGTGCCAGCAGCCTACAGGGTGGTACTGAAGCTTTCTTT.

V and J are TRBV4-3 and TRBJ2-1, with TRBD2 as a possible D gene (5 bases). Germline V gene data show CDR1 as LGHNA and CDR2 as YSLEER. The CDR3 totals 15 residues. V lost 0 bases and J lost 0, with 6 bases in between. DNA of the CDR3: TGCGCCAGCAGCCAAGATGGAGGCTCCTACAATGAGCAGTTCTTC. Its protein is CASSQDGGSYNEQFF.

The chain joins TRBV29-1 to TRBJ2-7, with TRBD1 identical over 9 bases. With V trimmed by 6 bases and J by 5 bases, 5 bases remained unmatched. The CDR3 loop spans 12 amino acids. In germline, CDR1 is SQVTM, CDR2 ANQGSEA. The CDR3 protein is CSVDRGRNEQYV. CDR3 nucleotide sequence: TGCAGCGTGGACAGGGGCCGGAACGAGCAGTACGTC.

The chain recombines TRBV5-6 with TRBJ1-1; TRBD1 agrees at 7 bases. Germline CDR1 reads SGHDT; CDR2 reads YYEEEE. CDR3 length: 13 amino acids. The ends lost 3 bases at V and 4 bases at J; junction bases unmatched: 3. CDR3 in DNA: TGTGCCAGCAGCTGGGACAGAGGCACTGAAGCTTTCTTT. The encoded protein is CASSWDRGTEAFF. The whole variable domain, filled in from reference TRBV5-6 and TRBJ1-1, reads DAGVTQSPTHLIKTRGQQVTLRCSPKSGHDTVSWYQQALGQGPQFIFQYYEEEERQRGNFPDRFSGHQFPNYSSELNVNALLLGDSALYLCASSWDRGTEAFFGQGTRLTVV.

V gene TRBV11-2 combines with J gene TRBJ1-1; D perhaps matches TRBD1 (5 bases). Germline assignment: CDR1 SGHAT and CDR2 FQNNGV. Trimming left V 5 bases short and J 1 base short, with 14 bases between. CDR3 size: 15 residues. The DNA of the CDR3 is TGTGCCAGCAGCCCCCGGGGGGGGGAGAACACTGAAGCTTTCTTT. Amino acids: CASSPRGGENTEAFF.

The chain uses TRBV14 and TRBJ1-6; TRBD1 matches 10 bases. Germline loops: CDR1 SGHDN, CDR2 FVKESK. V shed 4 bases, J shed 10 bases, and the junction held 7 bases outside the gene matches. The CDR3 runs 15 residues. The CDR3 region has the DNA TGTGCCAGCAGCCCAAGGGGACAGGGGAAGTCACCCCTCCACTTT. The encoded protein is CASSPRGQGKSPLHF. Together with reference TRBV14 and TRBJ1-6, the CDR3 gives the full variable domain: EAGVTQFPSHSVIEKGQTVTLRCDPISGHDNLYWYRRVMGKEIKFLLHFVKESKQDESGMPNNRFLAERTGGTYSTLKVQPAELEDSGVYFCASSPRGQGKSPLHFGNGTRLTVT.